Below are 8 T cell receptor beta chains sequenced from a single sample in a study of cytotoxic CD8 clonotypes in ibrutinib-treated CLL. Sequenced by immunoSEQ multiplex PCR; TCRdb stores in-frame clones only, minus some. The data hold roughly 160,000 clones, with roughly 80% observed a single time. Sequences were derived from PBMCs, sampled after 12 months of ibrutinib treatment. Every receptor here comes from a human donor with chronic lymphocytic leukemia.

The DNA for the CDR3 is TGTGCCTCTCGGGGAGGGGATAGCACAGATACGCAGTATTTT. Its protein is CASRGGDSTDTQYF. This chain links TRBV19 with TRBJ2-3; TRBD2 matches at 7 bases. The CDR3 spans 14 residues. The trim removed 11 bases at V and 0 bases at J, leaving 8 bases unmatched. Germline V gene data show CDR1 as LNHDA and CDR2 as SQIVND (reference sequence). The whole variable domain, filled in from reference TRBV19 and TRBJ2-3, reads DGGITQSPKYLFRKEGQNVTLSCEQNLNHDAMYWYRQDPGQGLRLIYYSQIVNDFQKGDIAEGYSVSREKKESFPLTVTSAQKNPTAFYLCASRGGDSTDTQYFGPGTRLTVL.

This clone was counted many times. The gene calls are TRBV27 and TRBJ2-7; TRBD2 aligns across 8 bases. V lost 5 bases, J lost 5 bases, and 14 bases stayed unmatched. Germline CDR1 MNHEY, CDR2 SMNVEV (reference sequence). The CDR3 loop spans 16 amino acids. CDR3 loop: CASSRGGGGLLNEQYF. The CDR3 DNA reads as TGTGCCAGCAGTCGTGGGGGCGGGGGGCTATTAAACGAGCAGTACTTC.

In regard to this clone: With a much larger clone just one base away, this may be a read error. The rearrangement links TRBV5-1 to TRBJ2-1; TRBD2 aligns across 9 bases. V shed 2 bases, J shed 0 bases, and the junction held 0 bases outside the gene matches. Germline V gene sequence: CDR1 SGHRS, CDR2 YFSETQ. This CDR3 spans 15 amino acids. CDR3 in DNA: TGCGCCAGCAGCTTTAGCGGGAGCTCCTACAATGAGCAGTTCTTC. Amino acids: CASSFSGSSYNEQFF.

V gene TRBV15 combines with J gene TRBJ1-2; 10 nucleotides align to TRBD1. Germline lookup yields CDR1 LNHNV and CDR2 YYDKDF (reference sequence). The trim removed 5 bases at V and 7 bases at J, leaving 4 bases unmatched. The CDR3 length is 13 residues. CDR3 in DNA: TGTGCCACCAGCGGGGGACAGGGGACTGGCTACACCTTC. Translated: CATSGGQGTGYTF. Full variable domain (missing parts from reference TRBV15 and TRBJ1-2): DAMVIQNPRYQVTQFGKPVTLSCSQTLNHNVMYWYQQKSSQAPKLLFHYYDKDFNNEADTPDNFQSRRPNTSFCFLDIRSPGLGDTAMYLCATSGGQGTGYTFGSGTRLTVV.

The DNA of the CDR3 is TGTGCCAGCAGTTACTCCCAGGGTGGGGGCTACACCTTC. Translated, it gives CASSYSQGGGYTF. The chain couples TRBV6-5 to TRBJ1-2; TRBD1 might be the D (5 bases). V lost 0 bases and J lost 8, with 10 bases in between. Germline values: CDR1 MNHEY, CDR2 SVGAGI. This CDR3 has 13 amino acids.

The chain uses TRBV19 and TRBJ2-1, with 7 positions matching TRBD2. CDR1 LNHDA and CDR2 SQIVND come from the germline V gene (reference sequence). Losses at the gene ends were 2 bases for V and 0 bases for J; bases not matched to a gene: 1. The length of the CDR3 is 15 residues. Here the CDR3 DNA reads TGTGCCAGTAGTATACTAGCGGACTCCTACAATGAGCAGTTCTTC. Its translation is CASSILADSYNEQFF.

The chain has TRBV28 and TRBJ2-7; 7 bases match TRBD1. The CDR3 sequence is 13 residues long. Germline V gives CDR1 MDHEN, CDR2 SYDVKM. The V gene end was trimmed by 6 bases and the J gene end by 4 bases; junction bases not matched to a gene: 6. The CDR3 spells CASRLPTGYEQYF. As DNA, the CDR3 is TGTGCCAGCAGGCTTCCGACAGGGTACGAGCAGTACTTC.

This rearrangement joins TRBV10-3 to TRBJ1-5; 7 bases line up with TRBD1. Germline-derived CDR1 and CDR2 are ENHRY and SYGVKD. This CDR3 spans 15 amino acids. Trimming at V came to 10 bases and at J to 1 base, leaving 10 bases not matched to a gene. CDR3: CATQTGLESNQPQHF. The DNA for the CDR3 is TGTGCCACCCAGACAGGGTTGGAAAGCAATCAGCCCCAGCATTTT.